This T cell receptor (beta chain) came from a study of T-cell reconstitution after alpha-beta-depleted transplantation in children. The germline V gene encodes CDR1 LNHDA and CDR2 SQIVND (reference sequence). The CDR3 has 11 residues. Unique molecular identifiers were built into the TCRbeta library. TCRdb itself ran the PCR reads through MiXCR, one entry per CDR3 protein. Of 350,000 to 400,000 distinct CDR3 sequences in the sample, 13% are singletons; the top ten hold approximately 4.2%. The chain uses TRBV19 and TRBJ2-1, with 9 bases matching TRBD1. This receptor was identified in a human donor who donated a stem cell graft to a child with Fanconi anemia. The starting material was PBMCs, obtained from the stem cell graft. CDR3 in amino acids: CATGGYNEQFF. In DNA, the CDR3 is TGTGCGACAGGGGGGTACAATGAGCAGTTCTTC.